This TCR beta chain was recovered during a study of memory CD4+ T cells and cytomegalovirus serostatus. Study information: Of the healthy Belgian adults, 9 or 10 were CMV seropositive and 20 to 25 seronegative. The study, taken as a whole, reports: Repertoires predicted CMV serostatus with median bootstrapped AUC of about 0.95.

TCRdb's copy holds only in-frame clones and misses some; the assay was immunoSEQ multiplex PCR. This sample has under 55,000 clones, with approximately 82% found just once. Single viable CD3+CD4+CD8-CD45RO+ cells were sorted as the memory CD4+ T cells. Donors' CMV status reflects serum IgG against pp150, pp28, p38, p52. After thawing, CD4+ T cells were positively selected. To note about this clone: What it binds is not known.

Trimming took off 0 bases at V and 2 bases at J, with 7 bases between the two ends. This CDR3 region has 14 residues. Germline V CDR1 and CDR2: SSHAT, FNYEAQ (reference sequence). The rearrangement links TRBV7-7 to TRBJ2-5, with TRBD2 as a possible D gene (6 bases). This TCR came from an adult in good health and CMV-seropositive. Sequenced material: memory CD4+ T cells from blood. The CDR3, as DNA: TGTGCCAGCAGCTTAGCGGGGGGTCAAGAGACCCAGTACTTC. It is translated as CASSLAGGQETQYF.